The 21 T cell receptor beta chains below all came from one sample that was sequenced in a study of blood T cell repertoires in COVID-19. Method: immunoSEQ multiplex PCR; TCRdb's copy keeps in-frame clones and lacks some. The sample has 15,000 to 20,000 clones, roughly 89% seen once. The sequenced sample was peripheral blood. All receptors derive from a man between 60 and 70 years old with active COVID-19.

The table lists this clone with a count of one. The junction departs from germline at one end; a sequencing error may be responsible. The rearrangement joins TRBV7-8 to TRBJ2-5; possible D gene TRBD2, 5 bases. The germline V gene encodes CDR1 SGHVS and CDR2 FQNEAQ. CDR3 length: 11 amino acids. The CDR3 loop is CASSSLDLPHF. The CDR3 region has the DNA TGTGCCAGCAGCTCCCTGGACTTGCCACACTTC.

The V and J genes are TRBV19 and TRBJ2-1, with 9 bases aligning to TRBD1. This CDR3 comprises 13 residues. Germline V gene data show CDR1 as LNHDA and CDR2 as SQIVND (reference sequence). Germline trimming cut 6 bases from V and 11 bases from J; bases unmatched to any gene: 8. Here the CDR3 DNA reads TGTGCCAGTAGAGGGGGACAGGGCAGTAAGCAGTTCTTC. Translating it yields CASRGGQGSKQFF.

The chain links TRBV18 to TRBJ1-2; D is possibly TRBD1 (6 bases). Trimming shortened V by 2 bases and J by 4 bases, and 11 bases separated the two germline ends. Germline CDR1 and CDR2: KGHSH and LQKENI. The CDR3 has 14 amino acids. CDR3 sequence: CASSPGRDTYGYTF. In DNA, the CDR3 is TGTGCCAGCTCACCAGGGAGGGACACCTATGGCTACACCTTC.

The rearrangement uses TRBV5-1 and TRBJ1-2, with a possible D match to TRBD1 (6 bases). The CDR3 covers 13 residues. Germline loops: CDR1 SGHRS, CDR2 YFSETQ. The V gene lost 0 bases and the J gene lost 3 bases, with 6 bases spanning the gap. CDR3 residues: CASSLAGDYGYTF. DNA for the CDR3: TGCGCCAGCAGCTTGGCAGGGGACTATGGCTACACCTTC.

The chain has TRBV19 and TRBJ1-6, with 8 nucleotides matching TRBD1. This CDR3 contains 17 residues. Germline loops: CDR1 LNHDA, CDR2 SQIVND (reference sequence). With V trimmed by 3 bases and J by 1 base, 5 bases remained unmatched. CDR3 in amino acids: CASSIAGGSSYNSPLHF. In DNA form, the CDR3 reads TGTGCCAGTAGTATCGCAGGGGGCAGTTCCTATAATTCACCCCTCCACTTT.

The rearrangement joins TRBV4-2 to TRBJ2-5, with a tentative D call TRBD2 (6 bases). Looked up from germline, CDR1 is LGHNA and CDR2 is YNFKEQ. This CDR3 contains 14 residues. Trimming pared 4 bases from V and 0 bases from J, leaving 9 bases between. The CDR3, as DNA: TGTGCCAGCAGCCGGGCTAGCGACCAAGAGACCCAGTACTTC. Its translation is CASSRASDQETQYF.

The gene calls are TRBV7-8 and TRBJ1-6; 10 bases are a match to TRBD1. V was clipped by 1 base and J by 10 bases; unmatched bases: 10. The germline CDR1 and CDR2 sequences are SGHVS and FQNEAQ. The CDR3 is 17 amino acids. The CDR3, as DNA: TGTGCCAGCAGCTTAGTCCCCGACAGGGGGCTACGGTCACCCCTCCACTTT. Translating gives CASSLVPDRGLRSPLHF.

V is TRBV6-5 and J is TRBJ2-1; 8 bases are shared with TRBD2. V trimming: 6 bases; J trimming: 0 bases; junction bases outside the gene matches: 4. The CDR3 covers 15 residues. Germline CDR1 reads MNHEY; CDR2 reads SVGAGI. The CDR3 here is CASSAGTSSYNEQFF. The CDR3 DNA follows: TGTGCCAGCAGCGCAGGGACTAGCTCCTACAATGAGCAGTTCTTC.

The rearrangement joins TRBV19 to TRBJ1-1; 8 positions agree with TRBD1. The ends lost 5 bases at V and 7 bases at J; junction bases unmatched: 9. Germline V CDR1 and CDR2: LNHDA, SQIVND (reference sequence). The CDR3 is made up of 14 amino acids. The DNA for the CDR3 is TGTGCCAGTAGTCTTGACAGGGACAGGAGTGAAGCTTTCTTT. The encoded protein is CASSLDRDRSEAFF.

This clone was observed once. The chain links TRBV30 to TRBJ2-2; the match to TRBD1 covers 10 bases. J lost 4 bases, V lost 4 bases, and 18 bases had no gene match. CDR1 and CDR2 from the germline V gene are GTSNPN and SVGIG (reference sequence). The CDR3 runs to 19 residues. CDR3 residues: CAWTRAGQGVDYSTGELFF. The CDR3, as DNA: TGTGCCTGGACCCGCGCAGGACAGGGGGTGGACTACAGCACCGGGGAGCTGTTTTTT. The complete variable domain, with remaining parts taken from reference TRBV30 and TRBJ2-2, reads SQTIHQWPATLVQPVGSPLSLECTVEGTSNPNLYWYRQAAGRGLQLLFYSVGIGQISSEVPQNLSASRPQDRQFILSSKKLLLSDSGFYLCAWTRAGQGVDYSTGELFFGEGSRLTVL.

This clone was seen more than once but under ten times. This chain connects TRBV6-1 to TRBJ1-5; D is unclear. The CDR3 spans 14 residues. V gave up 3 bases and J gave up 0 bases, with 6 bases separating them. The germline V gene has CDR1 MNHNS and CDR2 SASEGT. CDR3 sequence (DNA): TGTGCCAGCAGTGACCGGTATAGCAATCAGCCCCAGCATTTT. Translation: CASSDRYSNQPQHF.

The gene calls are TRBV29-1 and TRBJ2-7; 8 bases map to TRBD2. From germline, CDR1 is SQVTM and CDR2 ANQGSEA. The V and J ends lost 5 bases and 3 bases, in that order; junction bases with no gene match: 6. The CDR3 is made up of 13 amino acids. The CDR3 loop reads CSVLLTSGYEQYF. For the CDR3, the DNA is TGCAGCGTTCTGTTAACTAGCGGCTACGAGCAGTACTTC.

A single count supports this clone. The chain joins TRBV7-3 to TRBJ1-1, with 8 positions matching TRBD1. CDR1 SGHTA and CDR2 FQGTGA come from the germline V gene. CDR3 length equals 12 residues. The V gene end was trimmed by 4 bases and the J gene end by 10 bases; junction bases not matched to a gene: 5. The CDR3 protein is CASSSTGGTAFF. The CDR3 DNA sequence: TGTGCCAGCAGCTCAACAGGGGGAACAGCTTTCTTT.

In its sample, this clone was seen a few times. The V gene is TRBV18, the J gene TRBJ2-3; TRBD1 is a possible D gene (6 bases). The CDR3 is made up of 18 amino acids. V was cut by 3 bases and J by 2 bases, with 21 bases left in between. Germline V CDR1 and CDR2: KGHSH, LQKENI. CDR3 region: CASSPGLETGQITDTQYF. The CDR3, as DNA: TGTGCCAGCTCACCTGGGCTTGAGACAGGTCAAATCACAGATACGCAGTATTTT.

This clone has just one count. The chain has TRBV18 and TRBJ2-2; possibly TRBD2 for D (5 bases). Trimming removed 8 bases from V and 5 bases from J, with 12 bases in between. The CDR3 contains 13 residues. Germline V gives CDR1 KGHSH, CDR2 LQKENI. The DNA of the CDR3 is TGTGCCAGCCATACCCGACTAACCGGGGAGCTGTTTTTT. Amino acid sequence: CASHTRLTGELFF.

Note on this clone: Other DNA sequences of this sample code for an identical CDR3. V and J are TRBV6-5 and TRBJ2-7; 9 bases fit TRBD1. After removal of 6 bases from V and 1 base from J, the junction contained 7 bases not matched to a gene. The CDR3 contains 15 residues. In germline, CDR1 is MNHEY, CDR2 SVGAGI. CDR3 sequence (DNA): TGTGCCAGCAGCCTAGAGGGGACAGGGTCCTACGAGCAGTACTTC. It specifies CASSLEGTGSYEQYF.

CDR3 sequence reads: CASSQGDRAYEQYF. Written as DNA, the CDR3 is TGTGCCAGCAGCCAAGGCGACAGGGCCTACGAGCAGTACTTC. This chain connects TRBV4-2 to TRBJ2-7, with 7 bases lining up with TRBD1. Trimming removed 1 base from V and 2 bases from J; junction bases left unmatched: 2. The CDR3 spans 14 residues. Per the germline V gene, CDR1 is LGHNA and CDR2 is YNFKEQ.

The chain joins TRBV5-6 to TRBJ1-5; D is undetermined. Germline CDR1 and CDR2: SGHDT and YYEEEE. The CDR3 totals 14 residues. The V end was cut by 1 base, the J end by 5 bases, with 10 bases between. The CDR3 protein is CASSLLGEYQPQHF. CDR3 nucleotides: TGTGCCAGCAGCTTGTTGGGAGAGTATCAGCCCCAGCATTTT.

The CDR3 DNA reads as TGTGCCAGCAGCCAAGGGACAGCTTACTACAATGAGCAGTTCTTC. It encodes CASSQGTAYYNEQFF. This chain connects TRBV4-2 to TRBJ2-1; tentatively, D is TRBD1 (6 bases). Germline V gives CDR1 LGHNA, CDR2 YNFKEQ. The CDR3 runs 15 residues. Trimming pared 1 base from V and 3 bases from J, leaving 10 bases between.

This clone was picked up a small number of times. The V gene is TRBV5-6, the J gene TRBJ1-6; 9 bases agree with TRBD1. This CDR3 comprises 15 residues. With V trimmed by 4 bases and J by 6 bases, 5 bases remained unmatched. Germline values: CDR1 SGHDT, CDR2 YYEEEE. CDR3 region: CASSPYRGRNSPLHF. For the CDR3, the DNA is TGTGCCAGCAGCCCCTACAGGGGGCGTAATTCACCCCTCCACTTT.

The V gene is TRBV25-1, the J gene TRBJ2-7; the match to TRBD1 covers 10 bases. Germline CDR1 reads MGHDK; CDR2 reads SYGVNS. J gave up 6 bases and V 4 bases, and 9 bases lay outside the gene matches. CDR3 size: 15 residues. The CDR3: CASSAATGGTVEQYF. In DNA, the CDR3 is TGTGCCAGCAGTGCGGCGACAGGGGGCACGGTCGAGCAGTACTTC.